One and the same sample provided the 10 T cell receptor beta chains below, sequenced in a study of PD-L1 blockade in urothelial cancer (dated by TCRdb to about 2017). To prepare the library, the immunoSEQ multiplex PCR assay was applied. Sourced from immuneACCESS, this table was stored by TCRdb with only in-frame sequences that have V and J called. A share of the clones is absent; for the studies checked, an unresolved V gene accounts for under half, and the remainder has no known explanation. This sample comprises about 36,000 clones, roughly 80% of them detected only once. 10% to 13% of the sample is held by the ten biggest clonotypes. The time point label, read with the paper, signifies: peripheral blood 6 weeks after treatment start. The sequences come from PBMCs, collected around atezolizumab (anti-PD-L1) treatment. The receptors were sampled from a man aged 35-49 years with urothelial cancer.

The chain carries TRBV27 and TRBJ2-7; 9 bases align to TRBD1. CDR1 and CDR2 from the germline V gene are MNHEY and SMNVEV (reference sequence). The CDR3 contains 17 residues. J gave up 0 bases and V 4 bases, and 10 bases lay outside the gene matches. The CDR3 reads CASSSRTGTGYSYEQYF. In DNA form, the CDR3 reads TGTGCCAGCAGTTCCCGGACCGGGACAGGGTACTCCTACGAGCAGTACTTC.

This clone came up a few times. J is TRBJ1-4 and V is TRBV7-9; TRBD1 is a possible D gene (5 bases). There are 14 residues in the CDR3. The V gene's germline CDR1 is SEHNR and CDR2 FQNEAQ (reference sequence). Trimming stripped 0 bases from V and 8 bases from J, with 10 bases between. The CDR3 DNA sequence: TGTGCCAGCAGCTTAGCAGGGGAAGGGGAAAAACTGTTTTTT. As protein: CASSLAGEGEKLFF.

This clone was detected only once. The CDR3 is CATSRGLLRAHQPQHF. CDR3 bases: TGTGCCACCAGCAGAGGTCTTTTGCGGGCTCATCAGCCCCAGCATTTT. This sequence joins TRBV15 and TRBJ1-5; no definite D call. This CDR3 region has 16 residues. The germline V and J ends were trimmed by 1 base and 5 bases, with 15 bases remaining between them. Germline V gives CDR1 LNHNV, CDR2 YYDKDF (reference sequence).

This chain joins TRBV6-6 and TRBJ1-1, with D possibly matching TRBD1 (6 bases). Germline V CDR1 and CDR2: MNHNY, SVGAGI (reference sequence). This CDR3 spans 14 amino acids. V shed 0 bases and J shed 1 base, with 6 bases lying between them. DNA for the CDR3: TGTGCCAGCAGTTACTCGACAGGGAACACTGAAGCTTTCTTT. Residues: CASSYSTGNTEAFF.

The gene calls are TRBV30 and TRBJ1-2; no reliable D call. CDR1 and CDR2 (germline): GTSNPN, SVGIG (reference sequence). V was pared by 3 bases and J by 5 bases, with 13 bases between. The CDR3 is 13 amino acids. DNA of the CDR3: TGTGCCTGGAGGGATCAACTACCATATGGCTACACCTTC. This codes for CAWRDQLPYGYTF.

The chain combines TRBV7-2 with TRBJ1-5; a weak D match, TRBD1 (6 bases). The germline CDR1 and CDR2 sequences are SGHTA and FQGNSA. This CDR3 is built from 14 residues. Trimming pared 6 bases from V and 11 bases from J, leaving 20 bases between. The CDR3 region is CASRSQTGTTSQHF. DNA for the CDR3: TGTGCCAGCAGATCCCAGACCGGGACAACATCCCAGCATTTT.

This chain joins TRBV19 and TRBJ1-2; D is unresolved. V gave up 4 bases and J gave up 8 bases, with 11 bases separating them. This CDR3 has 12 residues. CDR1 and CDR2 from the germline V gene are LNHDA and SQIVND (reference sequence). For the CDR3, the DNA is TGTGCCAGTAGTACCAACTACGGCGGCTACACCTTC. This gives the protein CASSTNYGGYTF.

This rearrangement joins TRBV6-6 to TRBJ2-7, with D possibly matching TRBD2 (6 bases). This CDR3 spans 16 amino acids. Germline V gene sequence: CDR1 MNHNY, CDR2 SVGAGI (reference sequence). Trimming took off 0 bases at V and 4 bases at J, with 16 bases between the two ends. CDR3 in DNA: TGTGCCAGCAGTTACTCGGTACTAGCTCCACCTTACGAGCAGTACTTC. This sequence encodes CASSYSVLAPPYEQYF.

This CDR3 is CASSWPSGTSGELFF. The CDR3 bases are TGTGCCAGCAGTTGGCCTAGCGGGACATCCGGGGAGCTGTTTTTT. The chain uses TRBV27 and TRBJ2-2; 9 nucleotides match TRBD2. Germline V CDR1 and CDR2: MNHEY, SMNVEV (reference sequence). CDR3 length: 15 residues. The ends lost 4 bases at V and 6 bases at J; junction bases unmatched: 6.

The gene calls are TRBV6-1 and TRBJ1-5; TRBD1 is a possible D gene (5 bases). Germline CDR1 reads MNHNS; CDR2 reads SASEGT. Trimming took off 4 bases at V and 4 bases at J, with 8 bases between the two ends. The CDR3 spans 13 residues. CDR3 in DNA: TGTGCCAGCAGTGGAAACAGGAATCAGCCCCAGCATTTT. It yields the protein CASSGNRNQPQHF.